The 26 T cell receptor beta chains presented below share a single source sample, sequenced in a study of control samples from healthy donors and cancer patients. TCRdb's copy holds only in-frame clones and misses some; the assay was immunoSEQ multiplex PCR. The sample has roughly 160,000 clones, around nine tenths seen once; the top ten hold 4.5% to 6%. The specimen was blood. The receptors shown here come from a woman younger than 45 in good health.

This rearrangement joins TRBV14 to TRBJ1-1; tentative D call: TRBD1 (6 bases). This CDR3 is built from 15 residues. The V end was cut by 1 base, the J end by 3 bases, with 12 bases between. Germline V gives CDR1 SGHDN, CDR2 FVKESK. The CDR3 region is CASSQVGTGYTEAFF. The CDR3 region has the DNA TGTGCCAGCAGCCAAGTCGGAACAGGGTACACTGAAGCTTTCTTT.

This chain uses TRBV27 with TRBJ2-5, with D maybe TRBD1 (5 bases). Deletions cut 3 bases from V and 6 bases from J, with 11 bases between. Germline loops: CDR1 MNHEY, CDR2 SMNVEV (reference sequence). The CDR3 contains 13 residues. The CDR3 bases are TGTGCCAGCAGTTTGGGGCAGGGCAAGACCCAGTACTTC. Translated, it gives CASSLGQGKTQYF.

This chain connects TRBV2 to TRBJ2-3; D unresolved. Trimming left V 7 bases short and J 2 bases short, with 7 bases between. Germline V gives CDR1 SNHLY, CDR2 FYNNEI. The CDR3 contains 12 residues. CDR3 DNA: TGTGCCAGCATTAAGGTCACAGATACGCAGTATTTT. Encoded protein: CASIKVTDTQYF.

The V gene is TRBV15, the J gene TRBJ2-5, with 8 nucleotides matching TRBD1. The CDR3 consists of 14 residues. The germline CDR1 and CDR2 sequences are LNHNV and YYDKDF (reference sequence). V shed 4 bases and J 5 bases; nucleotides not matched to a gene: 6. The CDR3: CATSTTGGDETQYF. The CDR3 DNA reads as TGTGCCACCAGCACAACAGGGGGAGATGAGACCCAGTACTTC.

This clone showed up just once. The rearrangement links TRBV10-3 to TRBJ1-2, with 10 bases lining up with TRBD1. The trim removed 5 bases at V and 2 bases at J, leaving 5 bases unmatched. The CDR3 length is 15 residues. Germline V gene sequence: CDR1 ENHRY, CDR2 SYGVKD. The CDR3: CAISNGQGGNYGYTF. The CDR3 region has the DNA TGTGCCATCAGTAACGGACAGGGGGGGAACTATGGCTACACCTTC.

This clone has only one observation. The CDR3 loop reads CASTFPGMTYGYTF. CDR3 DNA: TGTGCCAGCACGTTCCCAGGGATGACGTATGGCTACACCTTC. The chain combines TRBV2 with TRBJ1-2; TRBD1 might be the D (5 bases). The germline CDR1 and CDR2 sequences are SNHLY and FYNNEI. The CDR3 sequence is 14 residues long. Trimming took 7 bases from V and 5 from J, leaving 17 bases between them.

V is TRBV2 and J is TRBJ2-1; D might be TRBD1 or TRBD2, each matching 5 bases. CDR1 and CDR2 (germline): SNHLY, FYNNEI. The germline V and J ends were trimmed by 8 bases and 8 bases, with 16 bases remaining between them. This CDR3 is built from 13 residues. In DNA, the CDR3 is TGTGCCAGCCGGGACCCCAAGTACTATGAGCAGTTCTTC. Translating gives CASRDPKYYEQFF.

This clone has just a few counts. The chain combines TRBV5-1 with TRBJ1-4; TRBD1 matches at 9 bases. CDR1 and CDR2 (germline): SGHRS, YFSETQ. CDR3 length equals 14 residues. J lost 6 bases, V lost 4 bases, and 4 bases had no gene match. DNA for the CDR3: TGCGCCAGCAGCCGGGACAGGGTTTATGAAAAACTGTTTTTT. Amino acids: CASSRDRVYEKLFF.

The chain recombines TRBV5-1 with TRBJ2-3, with D possibly being TRBD2 (5 bases). Germline assignment: CDR1 SGHRS and CDR2 YFSETQ. The CDR3 length is 14 residues. Between the trimmed V and J ends, which lost 1 base and 1 base, there was a span of 7 bases. CDR3 sequence (DNA): TGCGCCAGCAGCTTGTGGCGGGGCACAGATACGCAGTATTTT. This sequence encodes CASSLWRGTDTQYF.

This clone was detected only a few times. This chain links TRBV4-2 with TRBJ1-2; TRBD1 might be the D (5 bases). Germline V gene sequence: CDR1 LGHNA, CDR2 YNFKEQ. V dropped 0 bases and J dropped 3 bases, with 14 bases sitting between them. This CDR3 has 16 amino acids. For the CDR3, the DNA is TGTGCCAGCAGCCAAGATCTCCCGGGGGAATACTATGGCTACACCTTC. Its translation is CASSQDLPGEYYGYTF.

The CDR3 DNA is TGTGCCAGTAGTCAACCCCGGGGTGAAGCTTTCTTT. As protein: CASSQPRGEAFF. The V and J genes are TRBV19 and TRBJ1-1; no clear D. Germline assignment: CDR1 LNHDA and CDR2 SQIVND (reference sequence). The CDR3 has 12 residues. Trimming removed 5 bases from V and 7 bases from J, with 11 bases in between.

This sequence joins TRBV5-1 and TRBJ2-3; TRBD1 matches at 10 bases. The CDR3 loop spans 16 amino acids. Germline trimming cut 0 bases from V and 5 bases from J; bases unmatched to any gene: 6. Germline CDR1 reads SGHRS; CDR2 reads YFSETQ. CDR3 DNA: TGCGCCAGCAGCTTGGCCGGACAGGGGGATGTAGATACGCAGTATTTT. It yields the protein CASSLAGQGDVDTQYF.

Concerning this clone: The junction does not match germline at one end; this may be a read error. The CDR3 DNA sequence: TGTGCCAGCAGTTACTCGAGGGGCAGGGACGGAGGCTATACCTTC. Its protein is CASSYSRGRDGGYTF. The chain uses TRBV6-5 and TRBJ1-2; possible D gene TRBD1, 5 bases. Germline values: CDR1 MNHEY, CDR2 SVGAGI. There are 15 residues in the CDR3.

The CDR3: CASSSRGAGGQETQYF. DNA of the CDR3: TGCGCCAGCAGCTCCAGGGGGGCGGGGGGACAAGAGACCCAGTACTTC. This chain uses TRBV5-1 with TRBJ2-5; possible D gene TRBD2, 8 bases. Deletions cut 3 bases from V and 2 bases from J, with 17 bases between. This CDR3 has 16 residues. The germline V gene has CDR1 SGHRS and CDR2 YFSETQ.

For the CDR3, the DNA is TGTGCCAGCGCATACCGGGGGTCAGGGGAGGGCTACACCTTC. This sequence encodes CASAYRGSGEGYTF. This chain connects TRBV27 to TRBJ1-2, with D tentatively TRBD1 (6 bases). V gave up 8 bases and J gave up 8 bases, with 21 bases separating them. Germline CDR1 MNHEY, CDR2 SMNVEV (reference sequence). CDR3 size: 14 residues.

The chain uses TRBV5-4 and TRBJ2-7; possibly TRBD2 for D (5 bases). V lost 4 bases to trimming and J lost 2 bases, with 13 bases between them. Per germline, CDR1 SGHNT and CDR2 YYREEE (reference sequence). The CDR3 is 14 amino acids. The CDR3 coding sequence is TGTGCCAGCAGCCCTGGTATCGGGACCTACGAGCAGTACTTC. Translating it yields CASSPGIGTYEQYF.

The chain has TRBV7-2 and TRBJ2-7; perhaps TRBD2 as D (6 bases). In germline, CDR1 is SGHTA, CDR2 FQGNSA. Trimming left V 1 base short and J 4 bases short, with 14 bases between. The CDR3 consists of 15 residues. CDR3 region: CASSLGQRVSYEQYF. The CDR3 DNA follows: TGTGCCAGCAGCTTAGGCCAGCGGGTCTCATACGAGCAGTACTTC.

The gene calls are TRBV4-2 and TRBJ1-1, with D hard to call. The CDR3 has 16 residues. From germline, CDR1 is LGHNA and CDR2 YNFKEQ. Trimming took off 0 bases at V and 1 base at J, with 12 bases between the two ends. The CDR3 bases are TGTGCCAGCAGCCAAGAATTAAGACATACGAACACTGAAGCTTTCTTT. The encoded protein is CASSQELRHTNTEAFF.

The chain uses TRBV13 and TRBJ2-4; 10 nucleotides align to TRBD2. V gave up 5 bases and J gave up 0 bases; unmatched junction bases: 4. Germline CDR1 reads PRHDT; CDR2 reads FYEKMQ (reference sequence). CDR3 length: 16 residues. This CDR3 reads CASSASGGLAKNIQYF. CDR3 coding DNA: TGTGCCAGCAGCGCTAGCGGGGGACTAGCCAAAAACATTCAGTACTTC.

This sequence joins TRBV12-3 or TRBV12-4 and TRBJ1-3; D not resolved. The germline V and J ends were trimmed by 6 bases and 2 bases, with 8 bases remaining between them. The CDR3 totals 13 residues. The CDR3 DNA reads as TGTGCCAGCAGGTCTTCCCCTGGAAACACCATATATTTT. This codes for CASRSSPGNTIYF.

The chain recombines TRBV5-1 with TRBJ2-7; 9 bases fit TRBD1. J was trimmed by 6 bases and V by 4 bases; bases with no gene match: 11. CDR1 and CDR2 (germline): SGHRS, YFSETQ. The CDR3 is 15 amino acids. CDR3 DNA sequence: TGCGCCAGCAGCATCCCCCGGGACAGGGACCGCGAGCAGTACTTC. This gives the protein CASSIPRDRDREQYF.

This chain uses TRBV15 with TRBJ1-2; D ambiguous. CDR3 length equals 14 residues. The ends were cut back, 0 bases at V and 3 bases at J, with 8 bases in the middle. In germline, CDR1 is LNHNV, CDR2 YYDKDF (reference sequence). DNA for the CDR3: TGTGCCACCAGCAGAGACCGGCGGGACTATGGCTACACCTTC. Its translation: CATSRDRRDYGYTF.

The chain joins TRBV28 to TRBJ1-4; D may be TRBD1 (5 bases). Germline-derived CDR1 and CDR2 are MDHEN and SYDVKM. The length of the CDR3 is 14 residues. V was shortened by 7 bases and J by 7 bases, with 16 bases between the two germline ends. DNA of the CDR3: TGTGCCAGCATCCGGGGGGGGACGAGTGAAAAACTGTTTTTT. Encoded protein: CASIRGGTSEKLFF.

The chain couples TRBV25-1 to TRBJ2-2; D unresolved. The ends were cut back, 2 bases at V and 8 bases at J, with 6 bases in the middle. The CDR3 runs to 12 residues. Looked up from germline, CDR1 is MGHDK and CDR2 is SYGVNS. DNA of the CDR3: TGTGCCAGCAGTGAAGATGAGGGGGAGCTGTTTTTT. This sequence encodes CASSEDEGELFF. The full variable domain, with the rest looked up from reference TRBV25-1 and TRBJ2-2, is EADIYQTPRYLVIGTGKKITLECSQTMGHDKMYWYQQDPGMELHLIHYSYGVNSTEKGDLSSESTVSRIRTEHFPLTLESARPSHTSQYLCASSEDEGELFFGEGSRLTVL.

The genes are TRBV28 and TRBJ2-1, with 9 bases matching TRBD2. V dropped 10 bases and J dropped 4; count of bases not matched to a gene: 5. From germline, CDR1 is MDHEN and CDR2 SYDVKM. The CDR3 consists of 13 residues. For the CDR3, the DNA is TGTGCCACTAGCGGGGACGAATACAATGAGCAGTTCTTC. Encoded protein: CATSGDEYNEQFF.

The chain links TRBV7-2 to TRBJ2-7; 9 bases fit TRBD2. CDR3 size: 15 residues. Germline V gene data show CDR1 as SGHTA and CDR2 as FQGNSA. V dropped 2 bases and J dropped 10; count of bases not matched to a gene: 12. The CDR3 DNA is TGTGCCAGCAGCTTATCGGCTAGCGGGATTGGGGCCCAGTACTTC. Protein: CASSLSASGIGAQYF.